The 15 T cell receptor beta chains in this list originate from one sample, sequenced in a study of a mutant IDH1 vaccine in newly diagnosed glioma. Only in-frame clones appear in the TCRdb table, and some are missing; sequencing was by immunoSEQ multiplex PCR. Of tens of thousands of clones in the sample, roughly 90% were seen once. Time point denoted: week 5, during vaccination. Topical imiquimod accompanied each vaccine dose, which consisted of 300 ug of mutant IDH1 20-mer peptide. No antigen has been assigned to these receptors. Sequenced here: PBMCs, sampled from a glioma patient whose treatment included an IDH1 peptide vaccine. The receptors were sampled from a woman in her fifties or sixties with glioma.

The J gene is TRBJ1-2, the V gene TRBV28; no reliable D call. Germline CDR1 MDHEN, CDR2 SYDVKM. V was pared by 2 bases and J by 8 bases, with 6 bases between. CDR3 length equals 11 residues. As DNA, the CDR3 is TGTGCCAGCAGTTTACAGCAAGGCTACACCTTC. Translated, it gives CASSLQQGYTF.

This rearrangement joins TRBV19 to TRBJ2-5, with TRBD2 matching 8 bases. The germline CDR1 and CDR2 sequences are LNHDA and SQIVND (reference sequence). The junction had 12 bases not matched to a gene; V was cut back by 10 bases and J by 5 bases. The CDR3 runs 14 residues. The CDR3 is CATSYGGGSETQYF. The CDR3 bases are TGTGCCACCTCTTACGGGGGGGGGTCCGAGACCCAGTACTTC.

The V gene is TRBV28, the J gene TRBJ2-5; no definite D call. This CDR3 has 14 amino acids. V lost 2 bases to trimming and J lost 2 bases, with 9 bases between them. Germline CDR1 reads MDHEN; CDR2 reads SYDVKM. As DNA, the CDR3 is TGTGCCAGCAGTTTAATAGGTCCACAAGAGACCCAGTACTTC. Its protein product is CASSLIGPQETQYF.

The chain carries TRBV15 and TRBJ2-3; unclear D gene. The germline V and J ends were trimmed by 3 bases and 0 bases, with 16 bases remaining between them. The CDR3 loop spans 17 amino acids. CDR1 is LNHNV, CDR2 YYDKDF, per germline (reference sequence). The CDR3 spells CATSSFPRKTSTDTQYF. DNA of the CDR3: TGTGCCACCAGCAGCTTTCCCCGAAAAACTAGCACAGATACGCAGTATTTT.

The chain has TRBV10-2 and TRBJ1-4; D is perhaps TRBD1 (5 bases). Germline values: CDR1 WSHSY, CDR2 SAAADI. This CDR3 has 14 amino acids. V lost 3 bases to trimming and J lost 7 bases, with 12 bases between them. CDR3 sequence reads: CASSDFQGGEKLFF. The CDR3 bases are TGCGCCAGCAGTGATTTTCAGGGTGGTGAAAAACTGTTTTTT.

V is TRBV18 and J is TRBJ2-7; D tentatively fits TRBD1 or TRBD2 (6 bases each). Per the germline V gene, CDR1 is KGHSH and CDR2 is LQKENI. This CDR3 is built from 12 residues. Trimming removed 3 bases at V and 6 bases at J, with 9 bases between. In nucleotides, the CDR3 is TGTGCCAGCTCACCCGAGGGGGGCGAGCAGTACTTC. Protein product: CASSPEGGEQYF.

This clone showed up just once. The chain combines TRBV28 with TRBJ1-5, with 7 nucleotides matching TRBD1. The CDR3 is made up of 15 amino acids. Germline V CDR1 and CDR2: MDHEN, SYDVKM. V gave up 5 bases and J gave up 4 bases; unmatched junction bases: 8. The CDR3 DNA follows: TGTGCCAGCAGTCCCAGACAGGGAGGTAATCAGCCCCAGCATTTT. This gives the protein CASSPRQGGNQPQHF. The full variable domain, its missing parts supplied by reference TRBV28 and TRBJ1-5, is DVKVTQSSRYLVKRTGEKVFLECVQDMDHENMFWYRQDPGLGLRLIYFSYDVKMKEKGDIPEGYSVSREKKERFSLILESASTNQTSMYLCASSPRQGGNQPQHFGDGTRLSIL.

The chain couples TRBV20-1 to TRBJ2-2; the D is unclear. Between the trimmed V and J ends, which lost 5 bases and 1 base, there was a span of 2 bases. CDR1 DFQATT and CDR2 SNEGSKA come from the germline V gene (reference sequence). The CDR3 is made up of 11 amino acids. The CDR3 DNA reads as TGCAGTGCTGGGAACACCGGGGAGCTGTTTTTT. Protein: CSAGNTGELFF.

The V gene is TRBV2, the J gene TRBJ2-5; D is perhaps TRBD1 (5 bases). CDR1 is SNHLY and CDR2 is FYNNEI in the germline V gene. The V end lost 0 bases, the J end lost 4 bases, and 9 bases lay between the germline ends. The CDR3 loop spans 14 amino acids. The CDR3 DNA follows: TGTGCCAGCAGTGAAGCGGTGGGGCGAGAGACCCAGTACTTC. Its translation is CASSEAVGRETQYF.

This chain links TRBV7-6 with TRBJ2-5, with a tentative D call TRBD2 (5 bases). Germline values: CDR1 SGHVS, CDR2 FNYEAQ. The V end lost 4 bases, the J end lost 4 bases, and 10 bases lay between the germline ends. The CDR3 loop spans 13 amino acids. CDR3 in amino acids: CASSSRRGETQYF. The CDR3 region has the DNA TGTGCCAGCAGCTCAAGACGGGGAGAGACCCAGTACTTC.

This chain joins TRBV6-1 and TRBJ1-1, with TRBD1 matching 8 bases. The CDR3 has 14 amino acids. Germline V gene sequence: CDR1 MNHNS, CDR2 SASEGT. Trimming cost V 2 bases and J 5 bases; bases outside gene matches: 4. The CDR3 nucleotides read TGTGCCAGCAGTGAAATGGACAGGGTAACTGAAGCTTTCTTT. Protein product: CASSEMDRVTEAFF.

This sequence joins TRBV10-3 and TRBJ1-5, with D hard to call. V was trimmed by 6 bases and J by 3 bases, leaving 9 bases between them. The V gene's germline CDR1 is ENHRY and CDR2 SYGVKD. The CDR3 is 13 residues long. The CDR3 nucleotides read TGTGCCATCAGGAACAGTCCCAATCAGCCCCAGCATTTT. It is translated as CAIRNSPNQPQHF.

This chain uses TRBV2 with TRBJ1-2, with TRBD1 matching over 10 bases. CDR1 and CDR2 (germline): SNHLY, FYNNEI. The length of the CDR3 is 15 residues. V trimming: 9 bases; J trimming: 8 bases; junction bases outside the gene matches: 15. CDR3: CASRITGTGDSGYTF. CDR3 in DNA: TGTGCCAGTCGCATTACCGGGACAGGGGACTCCGGCTACACCTTC.

CDR3 sequence: CAIRTAQGYTF. CDR3 coding DNA: TGTGCCATCAGGACAGCACAGGGATACACCTTC. The chain is built from TRBV10-3 and TRBJ1-2; D perhaps matches TRBD1 (6 bases). Germline V gives CDR1 ENHRY, CDR2 SYGVKD. The CDR3 has 11 amino acids. V lost 6 bases, J lost 11 bases, and 13 bases lay in between.

Turning to this clone: This sample also contains other DNA sequences that code for the same CDR3. The V call is TRBV5-1, the J call TRBJ2-3; 11 bases match TRBD1. Germline CDR1 SGHRS, CDR2 YFSETQ. This CDR3 comprises 14 residues. Trimming took 4 bases from V and 3 from J; bases not matched to a gene: 1. CDR3 sequence: CASSGQGATDTQYF. CDR3 DNA: TGCGCCAGCAGCGGACAGGGGGCAACAGATACGCAGTATTTT.